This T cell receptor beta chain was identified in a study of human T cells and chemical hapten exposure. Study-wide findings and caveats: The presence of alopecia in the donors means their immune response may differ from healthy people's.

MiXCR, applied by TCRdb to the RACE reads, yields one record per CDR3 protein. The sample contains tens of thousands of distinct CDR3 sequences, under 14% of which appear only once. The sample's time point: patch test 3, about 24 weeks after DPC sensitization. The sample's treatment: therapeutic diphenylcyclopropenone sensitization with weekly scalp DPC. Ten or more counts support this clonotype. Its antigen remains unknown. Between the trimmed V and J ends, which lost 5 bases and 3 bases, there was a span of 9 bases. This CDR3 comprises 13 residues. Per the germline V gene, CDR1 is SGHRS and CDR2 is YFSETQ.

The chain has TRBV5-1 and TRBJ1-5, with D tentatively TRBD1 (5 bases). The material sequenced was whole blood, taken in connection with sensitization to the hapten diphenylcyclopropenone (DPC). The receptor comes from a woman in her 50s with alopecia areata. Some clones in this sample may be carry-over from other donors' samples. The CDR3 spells CASSWDPNQPQHF. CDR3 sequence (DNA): TGCGCCAGCAGTTGGGACCCCAATCAGCCCCAGCATTTT.